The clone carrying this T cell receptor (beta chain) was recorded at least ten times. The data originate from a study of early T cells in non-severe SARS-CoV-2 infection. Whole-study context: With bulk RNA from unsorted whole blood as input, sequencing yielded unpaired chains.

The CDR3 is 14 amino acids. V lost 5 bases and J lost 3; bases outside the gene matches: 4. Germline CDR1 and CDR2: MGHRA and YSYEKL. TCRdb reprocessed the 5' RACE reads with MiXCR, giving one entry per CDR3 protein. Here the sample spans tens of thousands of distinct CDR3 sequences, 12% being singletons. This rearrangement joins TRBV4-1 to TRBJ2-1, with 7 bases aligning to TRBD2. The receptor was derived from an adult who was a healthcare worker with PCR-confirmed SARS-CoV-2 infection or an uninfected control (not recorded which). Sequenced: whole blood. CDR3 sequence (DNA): TGCGCCAGCAGCGCTAGCGGAAGCTACAATGAGCAGTTCTTC. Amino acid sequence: CASSASGSYNEQFF.